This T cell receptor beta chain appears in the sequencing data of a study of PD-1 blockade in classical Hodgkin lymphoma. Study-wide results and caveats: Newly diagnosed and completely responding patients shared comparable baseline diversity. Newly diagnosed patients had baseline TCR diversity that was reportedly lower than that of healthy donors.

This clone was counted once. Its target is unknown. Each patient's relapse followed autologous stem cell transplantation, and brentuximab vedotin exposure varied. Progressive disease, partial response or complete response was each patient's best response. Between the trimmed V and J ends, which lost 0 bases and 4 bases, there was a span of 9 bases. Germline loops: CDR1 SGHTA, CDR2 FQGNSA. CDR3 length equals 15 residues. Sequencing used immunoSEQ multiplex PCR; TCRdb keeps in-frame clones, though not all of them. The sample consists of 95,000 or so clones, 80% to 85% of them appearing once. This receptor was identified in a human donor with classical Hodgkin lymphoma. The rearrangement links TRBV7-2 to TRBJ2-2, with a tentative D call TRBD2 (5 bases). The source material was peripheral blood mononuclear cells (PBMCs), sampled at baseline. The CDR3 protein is CASSLATRGTGELFF. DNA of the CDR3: TGTGCCAGCAGCTTAGCTACTAGAGGCACCGGGGAGCTGTTTTTT.